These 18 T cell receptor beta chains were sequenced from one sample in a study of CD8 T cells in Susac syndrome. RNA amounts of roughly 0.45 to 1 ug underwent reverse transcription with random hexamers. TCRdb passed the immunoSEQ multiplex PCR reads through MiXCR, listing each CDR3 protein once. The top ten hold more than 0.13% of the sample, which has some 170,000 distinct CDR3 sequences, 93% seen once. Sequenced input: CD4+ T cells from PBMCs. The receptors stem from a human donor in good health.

CDR3 coding DNA: TGTGCCAGCAGCTGGGTACAGGGCGGCTACACCTTC. It codes for CASSWVQGGYTF. The chain carries TRBV5-6 and TRBJ1-2, with a weak D call TRBD1 (6 bases). V was pared by 3 bases and J by 8 bases, with 11 bases between. Germline CDR1 SGHDT, CDR2 YYEEEE. CDR3 size: 12 residues. The full variable domain, its missing parts supplied by reference TRBV5-6 and TRBJ1-2, is DAGVTQSPTHLIKTRGQQVTLRCSPKSGHDTVSWYQQALGQGPQFIFQYYEEEERQRGNFPDRFSGHQFPNYSSELNVNALLLGDSALYLCASSWVQGGYTFGSGTRLTVV.

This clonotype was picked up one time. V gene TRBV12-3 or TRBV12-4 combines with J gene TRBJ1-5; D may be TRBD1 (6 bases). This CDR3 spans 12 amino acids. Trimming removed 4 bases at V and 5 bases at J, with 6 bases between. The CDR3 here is CASSSGDQPQHF. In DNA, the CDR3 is TGTGCCAGCAGTTCAGGGGATCAGCCCCAGCATTTT.

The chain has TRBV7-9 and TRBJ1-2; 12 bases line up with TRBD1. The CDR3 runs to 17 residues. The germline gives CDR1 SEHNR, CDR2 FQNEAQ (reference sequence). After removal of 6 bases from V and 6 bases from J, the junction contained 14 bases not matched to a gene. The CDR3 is CASRRSTGTGGDDGYTF. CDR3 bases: TGTGCCAGCAGAAGGAGTACCGGGACAGGGGGCGATGATGGCTACACCTTC.

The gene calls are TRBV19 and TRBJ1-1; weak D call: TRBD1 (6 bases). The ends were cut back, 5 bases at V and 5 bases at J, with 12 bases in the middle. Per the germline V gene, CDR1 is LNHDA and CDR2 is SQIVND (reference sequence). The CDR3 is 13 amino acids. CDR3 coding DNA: TGTGCCAGTAGTCCACAGGGTTTGACTGAAGCTTTCTTT. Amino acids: CASSPQGLTEAFF.

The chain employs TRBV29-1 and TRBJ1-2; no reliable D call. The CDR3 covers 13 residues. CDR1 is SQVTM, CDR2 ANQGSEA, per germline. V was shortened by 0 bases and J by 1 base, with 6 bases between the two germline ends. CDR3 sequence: CSVEDPSNYGYTF. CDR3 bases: TGCAGCGTTGAAGATCCCAGTAACTATGGCTACACCTTC.

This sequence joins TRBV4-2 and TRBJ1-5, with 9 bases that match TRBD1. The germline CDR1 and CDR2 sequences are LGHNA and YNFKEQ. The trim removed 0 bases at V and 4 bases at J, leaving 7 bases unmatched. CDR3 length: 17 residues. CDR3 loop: CASSQDRGTGSNQPQHF. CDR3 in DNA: TGTGCCAGCAGCCAAGATCGAGGGACAGGGTCAAATCAGCCCCAGCATTTT.

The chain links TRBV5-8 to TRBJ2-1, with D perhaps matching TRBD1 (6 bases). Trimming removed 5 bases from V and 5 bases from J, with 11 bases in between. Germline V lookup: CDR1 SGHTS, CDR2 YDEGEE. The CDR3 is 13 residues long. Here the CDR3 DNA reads TGTGCCAGCAGACGTGACAGGCACAATGAGCAGTTCTTC. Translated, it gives CASRRDRHNEQFF.

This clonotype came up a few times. CDR3 sequence reads: CASSPTGDYGYTF. CDR3 nucleotide sequence: TGTGCCAGCAGCCCGACAGGGGACTATGGCTACACCTTC. This rearrangement joins TRBV7-3 to TRBJ1-2; 8 bases match TRBD1. The CDR3 extends over 13 amino acids. Germline CDR1 SGHTA, CDR2 FQGTGA. Trimming took 5 bases from V and 3 from J; bases not matched to a gene: 2.

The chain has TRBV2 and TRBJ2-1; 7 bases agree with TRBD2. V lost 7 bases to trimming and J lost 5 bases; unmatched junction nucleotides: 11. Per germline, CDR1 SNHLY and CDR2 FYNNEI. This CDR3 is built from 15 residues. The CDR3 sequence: CASMMAAGVDNEQFF. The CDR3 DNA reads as TGTGCCAGCATGATGGCGGCGGGGGTCGACAATGAGCAGTTCTTC.

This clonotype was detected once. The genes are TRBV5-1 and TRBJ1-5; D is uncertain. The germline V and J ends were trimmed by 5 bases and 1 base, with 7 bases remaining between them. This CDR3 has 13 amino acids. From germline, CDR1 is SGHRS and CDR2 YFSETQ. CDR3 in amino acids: CASRPDSNQPQHF. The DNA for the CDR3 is TGCGCCAGCAGACCGGACAGCAATCAGCCCCAGCATTTT. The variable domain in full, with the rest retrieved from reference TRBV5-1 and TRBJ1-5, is KAGVTQTPRYLIKTRGQQVTLSCSPISGHRSVSWYQQTPGQGLQFLFEYFSETQRNKGNFPGRFSGRQFSNSRSEMNVSTLELGDSALYLCASRPDSNQPQHFGDGTRLSIL.

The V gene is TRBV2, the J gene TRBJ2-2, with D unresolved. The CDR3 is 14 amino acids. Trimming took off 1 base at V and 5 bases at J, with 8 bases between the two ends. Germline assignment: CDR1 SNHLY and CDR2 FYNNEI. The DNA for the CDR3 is TGTGCCAGCAGTGAAGGGGCTTGGACCGGGGAGCTGTTTTTT. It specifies CASSEGAWTGELFF.

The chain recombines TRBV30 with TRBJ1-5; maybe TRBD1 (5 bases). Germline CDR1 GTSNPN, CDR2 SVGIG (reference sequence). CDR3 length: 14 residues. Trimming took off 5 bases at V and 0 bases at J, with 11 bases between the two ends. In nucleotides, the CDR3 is TGTGCCTGGTCGACAGTACTTAGCAATCAGCCCCAGCATTTT. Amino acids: CAWSTVLSNQPQHF.

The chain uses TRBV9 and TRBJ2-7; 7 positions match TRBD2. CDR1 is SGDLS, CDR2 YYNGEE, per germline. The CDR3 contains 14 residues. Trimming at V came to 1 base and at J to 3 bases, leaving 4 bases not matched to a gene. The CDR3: CASSVTTGGYEQYF. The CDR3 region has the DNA TGTGCCAGCAGCGTAACGACGGGGGGCTACGAGCAGTACTTC.

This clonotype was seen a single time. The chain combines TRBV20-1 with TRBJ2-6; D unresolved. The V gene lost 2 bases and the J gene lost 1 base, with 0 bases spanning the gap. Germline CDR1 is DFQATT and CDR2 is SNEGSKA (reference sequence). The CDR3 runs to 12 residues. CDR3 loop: CSARSGANVLTF. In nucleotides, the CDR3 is TGCAGTGCTAGATCTGGGGCCAACGTCCTGACTTTC.

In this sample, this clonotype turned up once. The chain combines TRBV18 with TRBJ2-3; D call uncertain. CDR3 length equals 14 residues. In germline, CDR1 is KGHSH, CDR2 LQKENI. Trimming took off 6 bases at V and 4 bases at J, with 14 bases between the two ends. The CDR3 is CASSPSLEADTQYF. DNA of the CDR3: TGTGCCAGCTCCCCGTCCCTAGAGGCAGATACGCAGTATTTT.

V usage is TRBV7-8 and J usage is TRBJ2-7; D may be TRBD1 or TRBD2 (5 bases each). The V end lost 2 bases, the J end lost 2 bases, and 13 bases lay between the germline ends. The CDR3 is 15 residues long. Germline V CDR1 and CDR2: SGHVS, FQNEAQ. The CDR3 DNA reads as TGTGCCAGCAGCTTAAGAGGGGATGGGCCCTACGAGCAGTACTTC. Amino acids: CASSLRGDGPYEQYF. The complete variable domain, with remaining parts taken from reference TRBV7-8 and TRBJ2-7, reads GAGVSQSPRYKVAKRGQDVALRCDPISGHVSLFWYQQALGQGPEFLTYFQNEAQLDKSGLPSDRFFAERPEGSVSTLKIQRTQQEDSAVYLCASSLRGDGPYEQYFGPGTRLTVT.

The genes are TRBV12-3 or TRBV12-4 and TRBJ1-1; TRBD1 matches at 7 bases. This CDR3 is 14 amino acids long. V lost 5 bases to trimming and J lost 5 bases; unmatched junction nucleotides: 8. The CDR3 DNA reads TGTGCCAGCAGTCTCCGACAGGGTAGGACTGAAGCTTTCTTT. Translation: CASSLRQGRTEAFF.

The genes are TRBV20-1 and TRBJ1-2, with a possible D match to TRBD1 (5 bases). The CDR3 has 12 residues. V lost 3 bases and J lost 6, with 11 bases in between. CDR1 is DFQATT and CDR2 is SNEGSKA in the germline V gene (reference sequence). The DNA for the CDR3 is TGCAGTGCTAGTCGCAGGGTCAATGGCTACACCTTC. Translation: CSASRRVNGYTF.